This T cell receptor (beta chain) emerged from a study of blood T cell repertoires in COVID-19. Study-level background: T cells, B-cell-depleted T cells, or PBMCs supplied cDNA or gDNA.

Original handling: Nucleated cell counts were estimated from reference gene primer amplification. Method: immunoSEQ multiplex PCR; TCRdb's copy keeps in-frame clones and lacks some. Clonal size and the V and J genes are those of that table, whereas D and trimming came from the DNA. The sample carries 88,000 or so clones, about four fifths recorded once. CDR3 size: 14 residues. With 6 bases removed from V and 4 bases from J, the gap between germline ends came to 15 bases. Looked up from germline, CDR1 is LNHDA and CDR2 is SQIVND (reference sequence). The sequenced sample consisted of peripheral blood. This clonotype originated in a human donor in a cohort sampled during active COVID-19. V is TRBV19 and J is TRBJ1-2; a possible D gene is TRBD1 (5 bases). The CDR3 bases are TGTGCCAGTAGCCTCGGAGGGGCCCGCTATGGCTACACCTTC. Its translation is CASSLGGARYGYTF.